This T cell receptor beta chain derives from a study of T cell responses to AZD1222 COVID-19 vaccine (dated by TCRdb to about 2021). In terms of the full investigation: Because spike-specific TCR depth and breadth did not differ between the two schedules, AZD1222 recipients who got a second dose at roughly 4 weeks were pooled with those who got a second dose at roughly 12 weeks. TCR sequencing covered roughly 230 trial participants: 200 to 210 given two doses of AZD1222 and around 26 given two doses of MenACWY control vaccine. Trial participants were enrolled into age subgroups of 18-55, 56-69 and 70-plus years, which contained approximately 150, 28 and 58 TCR-sequenced participants, respectively.

The CDR3 regions of human TCRbeta chains were subjected to immunosequencing. On the study's bioinformatics: Repertoire TCRs were matched against a reference library of SARS-CoV-2-specific TCRs generated with the MIRA antigen-specificity platform. Breadth meant the fraction of unique TCRs that were SARS-CoV-2-associated, whereas depth meant the fraction of total T cells that were SARS-CoV-2-associated. Each spike-specific TCR was assigned to its reactive spike region and to a CD4 or CD8 class using the MIRA data. Log10-transformed breadth and depth values were compared by one-way ANOVA with Sidak's multiple comparisons tests. In TCRdb, the immuneACCESS table is reduced to in-frame sequences with V and J assigned. These tables do not hold every clone; where another copy was compared, an unresolved V gene accounts for under half, and the others remain unexplained. For V, J and clone size, that table is used; D and trimming come from the DNA. Present in this sample are some 100,000 clones, about 86% of which were seen just once. 9% to 15% of the sample is in the top ten clones.

The time point label of this sample denotes: baseline before first vaccination. Vaccinee samples were obtained from the UK trials COV001 and COV002, which included a single-blind randomized controlled phase 2/3 trial of AZD1222 (ChAdOx1 nCoV-19) in healthy adults. Trial participant PBMC samples were collected at day 0 and day 28 after the second dose for TCRbeta chain sequencing. From cysteine to phenylalanine, the CDR3 is 14 amino acids long. The read is trimmed to its CDR3 DNA, 42 bases read in frame from base 1. In the germline V gene (reference sequence), CDR1 corresponds to DFQATT and CDR2 to SNEGSKA. The junction carries 10 bases between V and J, which are trimmed by 3 bases and 1 base respectively. With regard to this clone: What this receptor recognizes is not known. No much larger clone is present one base from it, and per-base qualities are unavailable.

General findings and caveats noted by the study authors: Because no samples from the day 14 peak response were available, repertoires could be characterized only after the peak T cell response. After two AZD1222 doses, both the breadth and the depth of spike-specific TCRs were significantly higher than at day 0 and than in MenACWY recipients. Participants were mostly white British and included more females than males, and it was suggested by the authors that clonal diversity may have been underestimated. Conclusions about previously exposed vaccinees were limited because only a handful of AZD1222 recipients were SARS-CoV-2 seropositive at baseline. Vaccine-associated CD4 TCRs spanned the whole spike protein, with dominant responses in regions 160-218 and 743-854. Reportedly, close to half of the unique spike-specific TCRs recognized epitopes lying outside the regions that are mutated in the B.1.351 and B.1.1.7 variants. The 56-69-year group was small, and its depth increase did not reach significance, likely because of low power.

The receptor was isolated from an adult in good health. The chain is encoded by TRBV20-1 joined to TRBJ2-1; 6 matching bases give a weak D call of TRBD2. The sample in question was peripheral blood, obtained on day 0 of AZD1222 vaccination. Here the CDR3 is given as CSASLAGSYNEQFF. The sequenced DNA is TGCAGTGCTAGTCTGGCGGGATCCTACAATGAGCAGTTCTTC.